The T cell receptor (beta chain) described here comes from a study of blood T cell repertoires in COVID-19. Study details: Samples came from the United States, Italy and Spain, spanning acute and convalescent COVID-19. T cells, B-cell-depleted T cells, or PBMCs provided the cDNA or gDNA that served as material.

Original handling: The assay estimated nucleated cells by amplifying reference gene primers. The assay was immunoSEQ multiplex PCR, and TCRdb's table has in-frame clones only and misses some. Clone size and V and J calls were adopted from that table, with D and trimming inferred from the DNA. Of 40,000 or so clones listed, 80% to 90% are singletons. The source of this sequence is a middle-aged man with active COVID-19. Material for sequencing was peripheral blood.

CDR3 sequence: CASSQGLIGTGPYEQYF. The CDR3 nucleotides read TGTGCCAGCAGCCAAGGACTTATAGGGACAGGGCCCTACGAGCAGTACTTC. The chain has TRBV3-1 (or the pseudogene TRBV3-2) and TRBJ2-7; 9 nucleotides align to TRBD1. CDR3 size: 17 residues. Germline CDR1 reads LGHDT; CDR2 reads YNNKEL (reference sequence). V was clipped by 1 base and J by 2 bases; unmatched bases: 9.